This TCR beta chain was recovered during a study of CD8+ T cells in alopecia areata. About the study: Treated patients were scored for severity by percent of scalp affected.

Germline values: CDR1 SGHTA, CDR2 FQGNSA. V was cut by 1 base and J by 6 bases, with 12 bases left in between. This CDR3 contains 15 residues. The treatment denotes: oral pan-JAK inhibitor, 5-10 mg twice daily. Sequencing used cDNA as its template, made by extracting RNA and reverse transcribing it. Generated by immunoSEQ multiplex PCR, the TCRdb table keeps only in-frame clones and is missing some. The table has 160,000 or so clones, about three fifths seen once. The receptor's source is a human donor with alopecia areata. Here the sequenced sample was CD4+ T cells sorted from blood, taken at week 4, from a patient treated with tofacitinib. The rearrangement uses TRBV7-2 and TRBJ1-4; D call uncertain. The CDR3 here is CASSLVWGPYEKLFF. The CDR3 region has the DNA TGTGCCAGCAGCTTAGTTTGGGGTCCTTATGAAAAACTGTTTTTT.